The rows below give T cell receptor beta chains drawn from one sample of a study of HIV-infected patients and healthy controls. Via MiXCR, TCRdb re-called the 5' RACE reads, giving one row per CDR3 protein. The data contain roughly 7,700 distinct CDR3 sequences, 6.1% of them singletons. This material consisted of blood, taken before antiretroviral therapy. Source of these receptors: an adult with HIV infection. Both conserved end residues are part of each CDR3. D genes are given only for firm matches. Size values are once, few and many counts, or a class for expanded clones, and some rows have none.

D gene	V gene	J gene	clone size	CDR3 length	CDR3 DNA	CDR3 protein
TRBD1	TRBV10-3	TRBJ2-1	many	14	TGTGCCATCACGGGACAGGGGAAGTACAATGAGCAGTTCTTC	CAITGQGKYNEQFF
.	TRBV12-3/TRBV12-4	TRBJ2-3	medium-sized	14	TGTGCCAGCAGTTTAAGCGGTTTCACAGATACGCAGTATTTT	CASSLSGFTDTQYF
.	TRBV2	TRBJ2-3	large	15	TGTGCCAGCAGTGATTATAGCGAGAGCACAGATACGCAGTATTTT	CASSDYSESTDTQYF
.	TRBV20-1	TRBJ2-5	large	14	TGCAGTGCTAGAGATCTAGAAGGGGAAGAGACCCAGTACTTC	CSARDLEGEETQYF
TRBD2	TRBV7-2	TRBJ2-1	many	14	TGTGCCAGCACCCTGAGTAGCGGGGAAAATGAGCAGTTCTTC	CASTLSSGENEQFF
.	TRBV28	TRBJ2-7	medium-sized	14	TGTGCCAGCAGTTTGGGGGGCCCGACCTACGAGCAGTACTTC	CASSLGGPTYEQYF
.	TRBV18	TRBJ1-6	many	15	TGTGCCAGCTCACCTACGGAGGGAACTAATTCACCCCTCCACTTT	CASSPTEGTNSPLHF
.	TRBV7-9	TRBJ2-2	few	16	TGTGCCAGCAGCTTAGGCAGGACGGGGAACACCGGGGAGCTGTTTTTT	CASSLGRTGNTGELFF
.	TRBV25-1	TRBJ1-2	once	11	TGTGCCATTGCTGAGGGAGATGGCTACACCTTC	CAIAEGDGYTF
.	TRBV7-7	TRBJ2-2	many	19	TGTGCCAGCAGCCCTCACGTTTCTCGGGGACCTGGGAACACCGGGGAGCTGTTTTTT	CASSPHVSRGPGNTGELFF
.	TRBV2	TRBJ2-3	medium-sized	12	TGTGCCAGCATACAGGCAGCAGATACGCAGTATTTT	CASIQAADTQYF
TRBD2	TRBV19	TRBJ2-3	many	15	TGTGCCAGTAGTCTAGCGGGCGCTAGCACAGATACGCAGTATTTT	CASSLAGASTDTQYF
.	TRBV4-1	TRBJ1-4	medium-sized	13	TGCGCCAGCAAGGGGCCTAGGAATGAAAAACTGTTTTTT	CASKGPRNEKLFF
.	TRBV11-2	TRBJ2-5	many	12	TGTGCCAGCAGCTTAGACCCGTCCCACCAGTACTTC	CASSLDPSHQYF
.	TRBV19	TRBJ2-3	many	13	TGTGCCAGTAATAGGGCCAGCACAGATACGCAGTATTTT	CASNRASTDTQYF
TRBD1	TRBV4-3	TRBJ2-3	many	19	TGCGCCAGCAGCCAAGATTGGGGGACAGGGGACAGGGGCACAGATACGCAGTATTTT	CASSQDWGTGDRGTDTQYF
.	TRBV7-8	TRBJ2-7	medium-sized	15	TGTGCCAGCAGCTTAGTGCCAGGAGGCCACTACGAGCAGTACTTC	CASSLVPGGHYEQYF
.	TRBV27	TRBJ2-1	medium-sized	13	TGTGCCAGCAGTTACGTCGGCTACAATGAGCAGTTCTTC	CASSYVGYNEQFF
TRBD1	TRBV7-9	TRBJ1-1	many	14	TGTGCCAGCAGCCGGACAGGTGATGACACTGAAGCTTTCTTT	CASSRTGDDTEAFF
TRBD2	TRBV12-3/TRBV12-4	TRBJ2-3	many	17	TGTGCCAGCAGTTTCTGGCTAGCGGGGGGTAGCACAGATACGCAGTATTTT	CASSFWLAGGSTDTQYF
.	TRBV7-9	TRBJ1-3	.	15	TGTGCCAGCAGCTTAGACCCCTTTTCTGGAAACACCATATATTTT	CASSLDPFSGNTIYF
.	TRBV6-2/TRBV6-3	TRBJ2-7	.	12	TGTGCCAGCAGCGAACCCGCCTACGAGCAGTACTTC	CASSEPAYEQYF
.	TRBV3-1	TRBJ2-1	many	13	TGTGCCAGCAGCAAAGTGGGGTCCAATGAGCAGTTCTTC	CASSKVGSNEQFF
TRBD1	TRBV5-1	TRBJ1-1	medium-sized	14	TGCGCCAGCAGCGATACAGGGGGGACCACTGAAGCTTTCTTT	CASSDTGGTTEAFF
TRBD2	TRBV7-9	TRBJ2-3	medium-sized	15	TGTGCCAGCAGCTCCTCGGTAGCGGGGGCGGATACGCAGTATTTT	CASSSSVAGADTQYF
.	TRBV7-7	TRBJ2-5	.	15	TGTGCCAGCAGCTTAGTAGACAGTCGGGAAGAGACCCAGTACTTC	CASSLVDSREETQYF
TRBD1	TRBV10-3	TRBJ1-1	many	14	TGTGCCATCAGTCCCGGGACAGGGAACACTGAAGCTTTCTTT	CAISPGTGNTEAFF
.	TRBV11-2	TRBJ2-7	many	15	TGTGCCAGCAGCTTAGTAGGAGGGGGCGCTGGGGAGCAGTACTTC	CASSLVGGGAGEQYF
TRBD2	TRBV20-1	TRBJ2-3	medium-sized	14	TGCAGTGCTATGCCCCTAGCGGGGACAGATACGCAGTATTTT	CSAMPLAGTDTQYF
TRBD1	TRBV20-1	TRBJ2-3	many	15	TGCAGTGCTACCCTGGGACAGGGGACCACAGATACGCAGTATTTT	CSATLGQGTTDTQYF